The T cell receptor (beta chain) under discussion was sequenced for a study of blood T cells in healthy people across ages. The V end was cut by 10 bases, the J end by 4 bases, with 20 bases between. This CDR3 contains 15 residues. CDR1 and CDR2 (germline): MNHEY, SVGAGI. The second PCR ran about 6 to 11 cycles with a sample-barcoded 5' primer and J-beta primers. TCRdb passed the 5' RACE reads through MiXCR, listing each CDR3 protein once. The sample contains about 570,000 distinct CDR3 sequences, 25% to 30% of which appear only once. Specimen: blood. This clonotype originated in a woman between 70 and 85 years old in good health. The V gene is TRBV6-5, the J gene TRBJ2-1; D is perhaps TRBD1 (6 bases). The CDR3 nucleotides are TGTGCCACCAAACAGGGAATTCTCCTTTACAATGAGCAGTTCTTC. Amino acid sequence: CATKQGILLYNEQFF.